This T cell receptor (beta chain) was found in a study of Ad26.COV2.S vaccination and SARS-CoV-2 variants. Study overall: Participant was drawn from the COV1001 Ad26.COV2.S trial arm. Dosing was one shot or two shots 56 days apart. Study-level findings and limits: Recipients given vaccine exceeded placebo recipients in spike-specific TCR breadth.

Treatment in this sample: some 20 received Ad26.COV2.S at low or high dose, single or two shots; about five received placebo; per-sample allocation not given. Sampling was done on day 63 after the first vaccine or placebo injection. Donation was by an adult aged 18-55 years who was in Boston. TCRdb keeps only in-frame clones here, not all; method: immunoSEQ multiplex PCR. The sample holds some 520,000 clones, roughly 89% seen once. The CDR3 has 14 residues. CDR1 SGHRS and CDR2 YFSETQ come from the germline V gene. The V gene lost 5 bases and the J gene lost 8 bases, with 19 bases spanning the gap. Turning to this clone: The antigen is not known.

This sample comprised peripheral blood, obtained in a trial of Ad26.COV2.S vaccine versus placebo. The gene calls are TRBV5-1 and TRBJ1-2; tentatively, D is TRBD1 (5 bases). The sequence derives from a person between 18 and 60 years old who received the Ad26.COV2.S COVID-19 vaccine or a placebo. The CDR3 sequence is CASRGIGRGEGYTF. CDR3 nucleotides: TGCGCCAGCAGGGGGATTGGGAGGGGTGAAGGCTACACCTTC.